These 30 T cell receptor beta chains were sequenced from one sample in a study of OX40 agonist ivuxolimab in advanced cancers. Profiling relied on immunoSEQ multiplex PCR, and the TCRdb table lists in-frame clones only, not all of them. The profile shows approximately 25,000 clones, roughly 93% of them singletons. The sequenced sample was CD4+ or CD8+ T cells sorted from blood, obtained in a trial of the OX40 agonist ivuxolimab. The receptors originated from an adult with an advanced solid tumor such as melanoma, head and neck, liver or kidney cancer.

V gene TRBV28 combines with J gene TRBJ2-7; D is possibly TRBD1 (6 bases). Trimming pared 5 bases from V and 4 bases from J, leaving 15 bases between. Germline V lookup: CDR1 MDHEN, CDR2 SYDVKM. This CDR3 comprises 14 residues. In DNA, the CDR3 is TGTGCCAGCAGTAAAACAGGGCCGTTTTACGAGCAGTACTTC. This gives the protein CASSKTGPFYEQYF.

This clone came up once. The V gene is TRBV5-1, the J gene TRBJ2-5; TRBD2 aligns across 9 bases. CDR1 SGHRS and CDR2 YFSETQ come from the germline V gene. The CDR3 contains 16 residues. The junction had 9 bases not matched to a gene; V was cut back by 4 bases and J by 2 bases. The DNA for the CDR3 is TGCGCCAGCAGCCGGGCTGAAACTAGCGGGCAAGAGACCCAGTACTTC. Amino acid sequence: CASSRAETSGQETQYF.

CDR3 region: CASRVGGGTQETQYF. The CDR3 region has the DNA TGTGCCAGCAGGGTAGGCGGGGGGACTCAAGAGACCCAGTACTTC. V gene TRBV6-6 combines with J gene TRBJ2-5; 8 bases are shared with TRBD2. The length of the CDR3 is 15 residues. The J segment lost 2 bases and the V segment lost 6 bases, leaving 8 bases of the junction unmatched. Germline CDR1 MNHNY, CDR2 SVGAGI (reference sequence).

This chain joins TRBV7-3 and TRBJ2-7; 10 bases match TRBD2. Trimming took 2 bases from V and 2 from J; bases not matched to a gene: 6. The CDR3 spans 16 residues. Germline V gene sequence: CDR1 SGHTA, CDR2 FQGTGA. For the CDR3, the DNA is TGTGCCAGCAGCTTAGGGGGCCTAGCGGGAGCCTACGAGCAGTACTTC. It specifies CASSLGGLAGAYEQYF.

The CDR3: CASSLGQGAYGYTF. The CDR3 DNA follows: TGTGCCAGCAGCTTGGGACAGGGAGCCTATGGCTACACCTTC. The chain is built from TRBV5-4 and TRBJ1-2, with TRBD1 matching 7 bases. The junction had 3 bases not matched to a gene; V was cut back by 0 bases and J by 4 bases. Germline CDR1 and CDR2: SGHNT and YYREEE (reference sequence). There are 14 residues in the CDR3.

The chain combines TRBV7-2 with TRBJ2-7; 8 bases are shared with TRBD2. The CDR3 totals 16 residues. V dropped 0 bases and J dropped 0; count of bases not matched to a gene: 4. Germline CDR1 and CDR2: SGHTA and FQGNSA. In DNA, the CDR3 is TGTGCCAGCAGCTTAGCGGGCGGGGGGCTCTCCTACGAGCAGTACTTC. It codes for CASSLAGGGLSYEQYF. Combining the CDR3 with reference TRBV7-2 and TRBJ2-7 gives the whole variable domain GAGVSQSPSNKVTEKGKDVELRCDPISGHTALYWYRQSLGQGLEFLIYFQGNSAPDKSGLPSDRFSAERTGGSVSTLTIQRTQQEDSAVYLCASSLAGGGLSYEQYFGPGTRLTVT.

This chain connects TRBV5-5 to TRBJ2-3; tentatively, D is TRBD2 (5 bases). Germline V lookup: CDR1 SGHKS, CDR2 YYEKEE (reference sequence). Deletions cut 2 bases from V and 6 bases from J, with 13 bases between. CDR3 size: 14 residues. The CDR3 sequence: CASSFGGGSDTQYF. CDR3 in DNA: TGTGCCAGCAGCTTTGGAGGTGGTTCCGATACGCAGTATTTT.

V gene TRBV11-3 combines with J gene TRBJ2-5; D ambiguous. The length of the CDR3 is 16 residues. Germline values: CDR1 SGHNT, CDR2 YENEEA. V was cut by 2 bases and J by 5 bases, with 18 bases left in between. The CDR3 DNA follows: TGTGCCAGCAGCTTATCTTCGACAAGTACAATGGAGACCCAGTACTTC. Residues: CASSLSSTSTMETQYF.

This clone appeared a single time. This sequence joins TRBV5-1 and TRBJ1-2; D is unresolved. Trimming took off 0 bases at V and 8 bases at J, with 14 bases between the two ends. Germline assignment: CDR1 SGHRS and CDR2 YFSETQ. The CDR3 extends over 14 amino acids. The CDR3 region is CASSLVGPSGGYTF. DNA of the CDR3: TGCGCCAGCAGCTTGGTCGGGCCTTCGGGGGGCTACACCTTC.

This clone was found a few times. This chain links TRBV19 with TRBJ1-1, with 8 bases that match TRBD1. Germline V CDR1 and CDR2: LNHDA, SQIVND (reference sequence). V lost 5 bases to trimming and J lost 1 base; unmatched junction nucleotides: 6. There are 15 residues in the CDR3. This chain's CDR3 is CASSPRGLENTEAFF. The CDR3 bases are TGTGCCAGTAGTCCCAGGGGGCTGGAGAACACTGAAGCTTTCTTT.

The rearrangement joins TRBV2 to TRBJ2-1; the D is unclear. Per germline, CDR1 SNHLY and CDR2 FYNNEI. The CDR3 has 14 amino acids. The V gene lost 7 bases and the J gene lost 6 bases, with 16 bases spanning the gap. The chain's CDR3 is CASTGWGYGNEQFF. The CDR3 DNA is TGTGCCAGCACCGGGTGGGGTTATGGCAATGAGCAGTTCTTC.

The V call is TRBV19, the J call TRBJ2-7, with D possibly matching TRBD1 (5 bases). The V gene's germline CDR1 is LNHDA and CDR2 SQIVND (reference sequence). The CDR3 extends over 13 amino acids. Trimming took 7 bases from V and 6 from J, leaving 16 bases between them. The CDR3 nucleotides read TGTGCCAGTAAATCCAGGTCTGACAGCGAGCAGTACTTC. Amino acid sequence: CASKSRSDSEQYF.

This clone was detected once. This chain links TRBV4-1 with TRBJ2-7, with 16 bases aligning to TRBD2. The CDR3 runs to 18 residues. Looked up from germline, CDR1 is MGHRA and CDR2 is YSYEKL. V lost 4 bases, J lost 2 bases, and 8 bases stayed unmatched. The CDR3 reads CASSPGLAGGQWTYEQYF. The DNA for the CDR3 is TGCGCCAGCAGCCCGGGACTAGCGGGAGGGCAATGGACCTACGAGCAGTACTTC.

The rearrangement joins TRBV9 to TRBJ2-7; TRBD2 matches at 12 bases. Trimming cost V 3 bases and J 0 bases; bases outside gene matches: 10. CDR3 length: 18 residues. Germline assignment: CDR1 SGDLS and CDR2 YYNGEE. CDR3 sequence reads: CASSAGTSGYLSSYEQYF. The CDR3 DNA is TGTGCCAGCAGCGCCGGGACTAGCGGGTATCTTAGCTCCTACGAGCAGTACTTC.

The rearrangement joins TRBV10-3 to TRBJ1-2; D is unresolved. Germline V gene sequence: CDR1 ENHRY, CDR2 SYGVKD. This CDR3 has 14 amino acids. V dropped 2 bases and J dropped 6 bases, with 13 bases sitting between them. The CDR3 DNA reads as TGTGCCATCAGTGAGACAGACCTTCGGGATGGCTACACCTTC. It encodes CAISETDLRDGYTF.

This chain's CDR3 is CASSSYTGYSNQPQHF. CDR3 nucleotide sequence: TGTGCCAGTAGTAGCTATACAGGGTATAGCAATCAGCCCCAGCATTTT. The V call is TRBV19, the J call TRBJ1-5, with D possibly matching TRBD1 (6 bases). The CDR3 is made up of 16 amino acids. V shed 4 bases and J shed 0 bases, with 13 bases lying between them. Looked up from germline, CDR1 is LNHDA and CDR2 is SQIVND (reference sequence).

The chain carries TRBV4-3 and TRBJ2-1; 10 positions match TRBD2. CDR3 length equals 18 residues. Trimming cost V 1 base and J 7 bases; bases outside gene matches: 13. Germline V lookup: CDR1 LGHNA, CDR2 YSLEER. CDR3 DNA: TGCGCCAGCAGCCAAGCCGCCTATAGGAGCGGGGGGGCGAATGAGCAGTTCTTC. Translating it yields CASSQAAYRSGGANEQFF.

This chain connects TRBV14 to TRBJ2-5, with D tentatively TRBD1 or TRBD2 (7 bases each). Germline V gives CDR1 SGHDN, CDR2 FVKESK. CDR3 length equals 14 residues. V dropped 7 bases and J dropped 5 bases, with 17 bases sitting between them. In nucleotides, the CDR3 is TGTGCCAGCACCAGGGGGGGCTACGGGGAGACCCAGTACTTC. This encodes CASTRGGYGETQYF.

The chain is built from TRBV18 and TRBJ2-1, with a possible D match to TRBD1 (5 bases). This CDR3 is 13 amino acids long. Per germline, CDR1 KGHSH and CDR2 LQKENI. V shed 2 bases and J shed 5 bases, with 7 bases lying between them. The CDR3 DNA reads as TGTGCCAGCTCACCAGGCAGGGACAATGAGCAGTTCTTC. This sequence encodes CASSPGRDNEQFF.

On this clone: One end of the junction does not line up with germline, which may come from a read error. J is TRBJ2-3 and V is TRBV7-7; the D gene is possibly TRBD2 (5 bases). Germline V gives CDR1 SSHAT, CDR2 FNYEAQ (reference sequence). This CDR3 spans 13 amino acids. DNA for the CDR3: TGTGCTAGCAGCGGTAGACTCACAGATACGCAGTATTTT. Translating gives CASSGRLTDTQYF.

V is TRBV7-6 and J is TRBJ1-5, with 9 bases that match TRBD1. This CDR3 is built from 15 residues. The V and J ends lost 5 bases and 5 bases, in that order; junction bases with no gene match: 7. Germline CDR1 and CDR2: SGHVS and FNYEAQ. The CDR3 DNA follows: TGTGCCAGCAGCCTCCCTGACAGGGGGGATCAGCCCCAGCATTTT. Protein product: CASSLPDRGDQPQHF.

This sequence joins TRBV11-1 and TRBJ2-1; TRBD2 matches 11 bases. In germline, CDR1 is SGHAT, CDR2 FQDESV (reference sequence). The CDR3 extends over 16 amino acids. Trimming at V came to 0 bases and at J to 8 bases, leaving 6 bases not matched to a gene. The CDR3 coding sequence is TGTGCCAGCAGCTTAGCGCCTAGCGGGGGGCAGGATGAGCAGTTCTTC. It yields the protein CASSLAPSGGQDEQFF.

Details on this clone: Mismatch with germline at one junction end may stem from a read error. Other DNA sequences from this sample encode an identical CDR3 as well. The chain combines TRBV19 with TRBJ2-7, with TRBD1 matching over 8 bases. CDR1 LNHDA and CDR2 SQIVND come from the germline V gene (reference sequence). There are 14 residues in the CDR3. The CDR3 reads CASSPRDRRNEQYF. CDR3 nucleotide sequence: TGTGCCAGTAGTCCGCGGGACAGGCGAAACGAGCAGTACTTT.

The chain employs TRBV27 and TRBJ1-2, with TRBD1 as a possible D gene (5 bases). The CDR3 spans 15 residues. Germline CDR1 and CDR2: MNHEY and SMNVEV (reference sequence). V shed 2 bases and J shed 8 bases, with 18 bases lying between them. This CDR3 reads CASSLGRGVLAGYTF. CDR3 nucleotides: TGTGCCAGCAGTTTAGGCCGGGGGGTCTTAGCAGGCTACACCTTC.

The chain is built from TRBV25-1 and TRBJ2-5, with D perhaps given as TRBD1 or TRBD2 (6 bases each). The CDR3 has 13 residues. V lost 8 bases to trimming and J lost 5 bases, with 15 bases between them. The germline gives CDR1 MGHDK, CDR2 SYGVNS. The CDR3 spells CASRRGIYETQYF. In DNA form, the CDR3 reads TGTGCCAGCCGGAGGGGGATTTACGAGACCCAGTACTTC. Filled out from reference TRBV25-1 and TRBJ2-5, the complete variable domain reads EADIYQTPRYLVIGTGKKITLECSQTMGHDKMYWYQQDPGMELHLIHYSYGVNSTEKGDLSSESTVSRIRTEHFPLTLESARPSHTSQYLCASRRGIYETQYFGPGTRLLVL.

The V and J genes are TRBV2 and TRBJ1-5; TRBD1 might be the D (5 bases). V was pared by 6 bases and J by 1 base, with 7 bases between. Germline V gene lookup returns CDR1 SNHLY and CDR2 FYNNEI. The CDR3 runs to 13 residues. The CDR3 DNA sequence: TGTGCCAGCAGCCAGGGCAGCAATCAGCCCCAGCATTTT. Residues: CASSQGSNQPQHF. The whole variable domain, filled in from reference TRBV2 and TRBJ1-5, reads EPEVTQTPSHQVTQMGQEVILRCVPISNHLYFYWYRQILGQKVEFLVSFYNNEISEKSEIFDDQFSVERPDGSNFTLKIRSTKLEDSAMYFCASSQGSNQPQHFGDGTRLSIL.

The rearrangement joins TRBV10-3 to TRBJ2-3; a possible D gene is TRBD2 (6 bases). V gave up 3 bases and J gave up 4 bases, with 17 bases separating them. Germline V gives CDR1 ENHRY, CDR2 SYGVKD. This CDR3 has 16 amino acids. CDR3 nucleotides: TGTGCCATCAGTGACCCGGCCCGTCGCGGGGCAGATACGCAGTATTTT. Its translation is CAISDPARRGADTQYF.

In DNA form, the CDR3 reads TGTGCCAGCATCCGGGACAGAAATCAGCCCCAGCATTTT. Amino acid sequence: CASIRDRNQPQHF. V and J are TRBV2 and TRBJ1-5; the match to TRBD1 covers 7 bases. Unmatched junction bases numbered 4, after V lost 7 bases and J lost 4 bases. There are 13 residues in the CDR3. Germline CDR1 is SNHLY and CDR2 is FYNNEI.

The V and J genes are TRBV7-8 and TRBJ2-3; no definite D call. Germline CDR1 and CDR2: SGHVS and FQNEAQ. With 5 bases removed from V and 0 bases from J, the gap between germline ends came to 12 bases. This CDR3 contains 15 residues. CDR3 nucleotide sequence: TGTGCCAGCAGCCCGACCCTTCGAAGCACAGATACGCAGTATTTT. This sequence encodes CASSPTLRSTDTQYF.

V usage is TRBV18 and J usage is TRBJ2-5; D call uncertain. CDR1 KGHSH and CDR2 LQKENI come from the germline V gene. The CDR3 sequence is 11 residues long. V gave up 2 bases and J gave up 3 bases, with 1 base separating them. The CDR3 loop reads CASSPEETQYF. As DNA, the CDR3 is TGTGCCAGCTCACCAGAAGAGACCCAGTACTTC. Variable domain in full (rest from reference TRBV18 and TRBJ2-5): NAGVMQNPRHLVRRRGQEARLRCSPMKGHSHVYWYRQLPEEGLKFMVYLQKENIIDESGMPKERFSAEFPKEGPSILRIQQVVRGDSAAYFCASSPEETQYFGPGTRLLVL.